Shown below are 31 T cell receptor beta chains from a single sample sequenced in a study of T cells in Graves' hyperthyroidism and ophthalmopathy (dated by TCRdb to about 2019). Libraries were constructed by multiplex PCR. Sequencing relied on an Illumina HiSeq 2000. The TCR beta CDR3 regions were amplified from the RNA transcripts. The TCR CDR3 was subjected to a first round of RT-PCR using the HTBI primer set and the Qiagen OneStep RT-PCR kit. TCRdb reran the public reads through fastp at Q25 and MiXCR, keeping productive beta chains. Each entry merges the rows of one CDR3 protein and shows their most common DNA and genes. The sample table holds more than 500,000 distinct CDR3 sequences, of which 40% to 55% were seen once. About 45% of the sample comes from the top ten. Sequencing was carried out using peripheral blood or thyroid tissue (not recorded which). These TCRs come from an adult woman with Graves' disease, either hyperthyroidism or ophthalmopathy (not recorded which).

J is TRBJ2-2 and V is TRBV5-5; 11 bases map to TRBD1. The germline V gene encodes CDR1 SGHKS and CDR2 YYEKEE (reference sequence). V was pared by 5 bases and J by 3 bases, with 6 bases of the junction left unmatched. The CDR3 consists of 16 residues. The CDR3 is CASRWGQGGYTGELFF. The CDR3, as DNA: TGTGCCAGCAGATGGGGACAGGGGGGATACACCGGGGAGCTGTTTTTT.

CDR3 sequence reads: CSVGPAETQYF. The CDR3 nucleotides are TGCAGCGTTGGTCCGGCCGAGACCCAGTACTTC. The rearrangement joins TRBV29-1 to TRBJ2-5; D not resolved. In germline, CDR1 is SQVTM, CDR2 ANQGSEA. With 4 bases removed from V and 5 bases from J, the gap between germline ends came to 8 bases. This CDR3 spans 11 amino acids.

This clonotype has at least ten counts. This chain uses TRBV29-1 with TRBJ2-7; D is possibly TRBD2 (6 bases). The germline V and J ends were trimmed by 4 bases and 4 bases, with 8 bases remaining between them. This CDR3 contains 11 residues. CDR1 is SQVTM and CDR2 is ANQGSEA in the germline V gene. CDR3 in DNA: TGCAGCGTTGTGGGGAGGTACGAGCAGTACTTC. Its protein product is CSVVGRYEQYF.

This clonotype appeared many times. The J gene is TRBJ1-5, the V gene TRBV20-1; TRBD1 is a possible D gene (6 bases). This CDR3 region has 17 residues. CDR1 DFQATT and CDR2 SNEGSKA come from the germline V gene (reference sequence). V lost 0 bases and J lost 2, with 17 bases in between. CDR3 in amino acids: CSARDGGAGNGNQPQHF. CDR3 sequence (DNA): TGCAGTGCTAGAGATGGGGGGGCAGGGAATGGCAATCAGCCCCAGCATTTT.

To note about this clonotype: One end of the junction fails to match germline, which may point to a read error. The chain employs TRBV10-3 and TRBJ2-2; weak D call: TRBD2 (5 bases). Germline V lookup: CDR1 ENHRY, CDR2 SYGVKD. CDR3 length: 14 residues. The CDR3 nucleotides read TGTGCCATCAGCGACCTCAAGGAGTACGGGGAACTGTTTTTT. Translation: CAISDLKEYGELFF.

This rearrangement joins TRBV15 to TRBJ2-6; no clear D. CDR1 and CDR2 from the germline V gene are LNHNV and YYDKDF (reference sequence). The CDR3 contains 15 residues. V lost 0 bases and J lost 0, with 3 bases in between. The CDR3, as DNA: TGTGCCACCAGCAGAGAGACCTCTGGGGCCAACGTCCTGACTTTC. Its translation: CATSRETSGANVLTF.

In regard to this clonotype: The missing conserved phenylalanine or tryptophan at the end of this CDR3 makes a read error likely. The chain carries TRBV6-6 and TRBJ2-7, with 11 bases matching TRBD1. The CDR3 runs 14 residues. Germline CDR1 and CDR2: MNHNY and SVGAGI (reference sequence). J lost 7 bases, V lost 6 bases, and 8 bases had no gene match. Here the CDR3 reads CASRDRGRVREQYL. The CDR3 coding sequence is TGTGCCAGCAGGGACAGGGGGCGCGTAAGGGAGCAGTACCTC.

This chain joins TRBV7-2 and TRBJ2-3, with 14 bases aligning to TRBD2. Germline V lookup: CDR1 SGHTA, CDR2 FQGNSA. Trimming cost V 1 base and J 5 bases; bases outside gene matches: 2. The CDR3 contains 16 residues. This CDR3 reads CASSLVGTSGRDTQYF. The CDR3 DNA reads TGTGCCAGCAGCTTAGTGGGGACTAGCGGGAGAGATACGCAGTATTTT.

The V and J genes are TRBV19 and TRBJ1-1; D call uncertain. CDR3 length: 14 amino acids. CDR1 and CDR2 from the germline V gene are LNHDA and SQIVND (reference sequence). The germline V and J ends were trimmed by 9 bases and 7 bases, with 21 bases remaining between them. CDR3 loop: CASSSDLSTLEAFF. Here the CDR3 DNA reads TGTGCCAGCAGCTCGGACTTGTCCACCCTTGAAGCTTTCTTT.

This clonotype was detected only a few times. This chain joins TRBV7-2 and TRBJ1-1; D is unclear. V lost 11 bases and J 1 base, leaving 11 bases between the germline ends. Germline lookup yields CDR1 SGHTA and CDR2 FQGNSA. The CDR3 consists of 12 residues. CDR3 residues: CAPRSRNTEAFF. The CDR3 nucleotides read TGTGCCCCTCGGTCCAGGAACACTGAAGCTTTCTTT.

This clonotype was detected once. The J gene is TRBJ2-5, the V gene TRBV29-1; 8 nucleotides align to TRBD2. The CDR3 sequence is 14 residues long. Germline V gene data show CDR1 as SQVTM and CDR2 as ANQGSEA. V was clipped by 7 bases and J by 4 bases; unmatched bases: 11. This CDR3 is CSASGRALLETQYF. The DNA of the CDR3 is TGCAGCGCGTCCGGGAGGGCCCTACTAGAGACCCAGTACTTC.

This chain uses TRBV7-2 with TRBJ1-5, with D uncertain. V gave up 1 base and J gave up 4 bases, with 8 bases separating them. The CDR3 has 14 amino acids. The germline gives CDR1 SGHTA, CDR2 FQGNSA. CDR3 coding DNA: TGTGCCAGCAGCTTAGATCTGATTAATCAGCCCCAGCATTTT. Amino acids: CASSLDLINQPQHF.

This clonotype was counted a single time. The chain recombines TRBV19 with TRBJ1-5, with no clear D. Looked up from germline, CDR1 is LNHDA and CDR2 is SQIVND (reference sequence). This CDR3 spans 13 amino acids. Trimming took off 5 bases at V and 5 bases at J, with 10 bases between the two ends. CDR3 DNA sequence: TGTGCCAGTAGTGAAAACCTAGATCAGCCCCAGCATTTT. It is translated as CASSENLDQPQHF. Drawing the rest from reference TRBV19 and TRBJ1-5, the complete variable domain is DGGITQSPKYLFRKEGQNVTLSCEQNLNHDAMYWYRQDPGQGLRLIYYSQIVNDFQKGDIAEGYSVSREKKESFPLTVTSAQKNPTAFYLCASSENLDQPQHFGDGTRLSIL.

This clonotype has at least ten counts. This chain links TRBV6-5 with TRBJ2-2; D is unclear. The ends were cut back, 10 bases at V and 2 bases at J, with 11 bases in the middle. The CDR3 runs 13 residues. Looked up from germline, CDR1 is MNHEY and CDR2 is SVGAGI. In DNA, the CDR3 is TGTGCCACGAGAGTTCCCAACACCGGGGAGCTGTTTTTT. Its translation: CATRVPNTGELFF.

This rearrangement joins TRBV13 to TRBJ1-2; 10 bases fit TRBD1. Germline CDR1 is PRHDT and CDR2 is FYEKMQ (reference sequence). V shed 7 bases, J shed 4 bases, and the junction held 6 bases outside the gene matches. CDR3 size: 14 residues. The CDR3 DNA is TGTGCCAGCAAAGACCGGACAGGGGGCTATGGCTACACCTTC. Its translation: CASKDRTGGYGYTF. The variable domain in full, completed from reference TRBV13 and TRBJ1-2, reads AAGVIQSPRHLIKEKRETATLKCYPIPRHDTVYWYQQGPGQDPQFLISFYEKMQSDKGSIPDRFSAQQFSDYHSELNMSSLELGDSALYFCASKDRTGGYGYTFGSGTRLTVV.

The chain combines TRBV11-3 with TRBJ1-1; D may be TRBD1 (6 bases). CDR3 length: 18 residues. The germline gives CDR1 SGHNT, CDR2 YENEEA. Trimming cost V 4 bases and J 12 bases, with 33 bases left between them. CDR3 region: CASSSLWNGYTGGSSTFF. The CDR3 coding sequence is TGTGCCAGCAGCTCTCTCTGGAACGGCTACACCGGGGGCAGTTCGACTTTCTTT.

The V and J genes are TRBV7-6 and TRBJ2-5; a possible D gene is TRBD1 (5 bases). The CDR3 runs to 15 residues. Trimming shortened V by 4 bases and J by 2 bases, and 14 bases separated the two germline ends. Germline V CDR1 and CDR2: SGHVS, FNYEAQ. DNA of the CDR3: TGTGCCAGCAGCTCAGGGTCGGTTCGGCAAGAGACCCAGTACTTC. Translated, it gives CASSSGSVRQETQYF.

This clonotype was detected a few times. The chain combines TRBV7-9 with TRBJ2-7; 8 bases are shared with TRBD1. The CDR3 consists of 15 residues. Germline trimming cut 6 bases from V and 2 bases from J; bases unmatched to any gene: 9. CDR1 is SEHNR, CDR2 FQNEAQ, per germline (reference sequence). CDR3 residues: CASSSPGTGTYEQYF. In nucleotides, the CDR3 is TGTGCCAGCAGTTCCCCCGGGACAGGAACCTACGAGCAGTACTTC.

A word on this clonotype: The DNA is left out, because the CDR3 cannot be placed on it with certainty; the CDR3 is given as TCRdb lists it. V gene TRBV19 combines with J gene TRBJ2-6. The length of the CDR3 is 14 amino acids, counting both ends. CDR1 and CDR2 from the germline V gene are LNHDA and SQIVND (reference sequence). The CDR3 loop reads CATSVGSGANVLAF.

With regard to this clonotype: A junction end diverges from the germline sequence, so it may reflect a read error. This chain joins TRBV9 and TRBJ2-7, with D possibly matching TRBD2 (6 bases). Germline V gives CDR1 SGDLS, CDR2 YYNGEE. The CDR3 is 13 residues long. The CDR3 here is CASSLLRGGELYF. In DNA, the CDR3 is TGTGCCAGCAGCCTCTTAAGGGGCGGGGAGCTGTACTTC.

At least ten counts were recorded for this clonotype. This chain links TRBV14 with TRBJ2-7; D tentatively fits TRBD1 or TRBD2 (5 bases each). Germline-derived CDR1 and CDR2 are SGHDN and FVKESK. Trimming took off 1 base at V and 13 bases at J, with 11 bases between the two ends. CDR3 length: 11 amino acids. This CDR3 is CASSQGGRQYF. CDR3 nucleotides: TGTGCCAGCAGCCAAGGGGGGAGACAATACTTC.

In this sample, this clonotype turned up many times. Written as DNA, the CDR3 is TGTGCCACCCGTCTACAGGGGGCTAATGAAAAACTGTTTTTT. Translation gives CATRLQGANEKLFF. The rearrangement links TRBV12-3 or TRBV12-4 to TRBJ1-4, with TRBD1 identical over 8 bases. This CDR3 is 14 amino acids long. The ends lost 10 bases at V and 3 bases at J; junction bases unmatched: 7.

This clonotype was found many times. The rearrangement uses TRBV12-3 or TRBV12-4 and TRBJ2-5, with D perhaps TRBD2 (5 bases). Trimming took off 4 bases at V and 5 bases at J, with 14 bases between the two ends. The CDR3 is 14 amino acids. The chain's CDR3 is CASSWAGGAETQYF. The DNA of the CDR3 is TGTGCCAGCAGTTGGGCAGGAGGTGCGGAGACCCAGTACTTC.

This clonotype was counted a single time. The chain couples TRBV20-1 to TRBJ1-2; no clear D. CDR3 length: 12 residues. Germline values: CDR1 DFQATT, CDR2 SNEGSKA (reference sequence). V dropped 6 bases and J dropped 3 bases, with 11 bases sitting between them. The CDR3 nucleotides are TGCAGTGCCACGGACGGCTACTATGGCTACACCTTC. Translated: CSATDGYYGYTF.

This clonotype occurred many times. The CDR3 nucleotides read TGTGCCATCAGTGAGGGGCCAGGCTCCTACGAGCAGTACTTC. Its protein product is CAISEGPGSYEQYF. The genes are TRBV10-3 and TRBJ2-7; no definite D call. CDR3 size: 14 residues. Trimming took off 2 bases at V and 0 bases at J, with 8 bases between the two ends. The V gene's germline CDR1 is ENHRY and CDR2 SYGVKD.

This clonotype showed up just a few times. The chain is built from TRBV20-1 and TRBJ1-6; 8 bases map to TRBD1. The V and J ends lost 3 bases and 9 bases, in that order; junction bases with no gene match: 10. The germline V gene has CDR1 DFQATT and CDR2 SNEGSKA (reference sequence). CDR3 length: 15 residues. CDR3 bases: TGCAGTGCTAGTTTTGGCGGGACAGGAGGTTCACCCCTCCACTTT. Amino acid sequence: CSASFGGTGGSPLHF.

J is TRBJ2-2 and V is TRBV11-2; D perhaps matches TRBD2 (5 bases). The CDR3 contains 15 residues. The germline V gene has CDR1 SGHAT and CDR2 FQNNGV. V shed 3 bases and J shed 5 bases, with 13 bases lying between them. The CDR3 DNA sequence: TGTGCCAGCAGCTTCTCAAGGGAGCGGACCGGGGAGCTGTTTTTT. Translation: CASSFSRERTGELFF.

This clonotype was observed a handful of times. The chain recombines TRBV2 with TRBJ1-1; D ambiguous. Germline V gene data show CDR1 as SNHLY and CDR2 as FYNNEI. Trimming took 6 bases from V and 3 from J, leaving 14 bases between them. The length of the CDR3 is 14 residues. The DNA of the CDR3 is TGTGCCAGCAGGAAACTAGACGGAGACACTGAAGCTTTCTTT. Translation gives CASRKLDGDTEAFF.

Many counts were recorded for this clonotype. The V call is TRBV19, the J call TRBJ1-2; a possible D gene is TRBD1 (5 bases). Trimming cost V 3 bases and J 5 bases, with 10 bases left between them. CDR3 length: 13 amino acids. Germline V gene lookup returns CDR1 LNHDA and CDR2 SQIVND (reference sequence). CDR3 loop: CASSISGDYGYTF. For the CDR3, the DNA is TGTGCCAGTAGTATCTCGGGGGATTATGGCTACACCTTC.

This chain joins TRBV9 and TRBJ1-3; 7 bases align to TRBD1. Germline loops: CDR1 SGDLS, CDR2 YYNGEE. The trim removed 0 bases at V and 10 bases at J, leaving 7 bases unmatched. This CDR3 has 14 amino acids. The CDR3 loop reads CASSVAQGVETIYF. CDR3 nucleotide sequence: TGTGCCAGCAGCGTAGCCCAGGGGGTGGAGACCATATATTTT.

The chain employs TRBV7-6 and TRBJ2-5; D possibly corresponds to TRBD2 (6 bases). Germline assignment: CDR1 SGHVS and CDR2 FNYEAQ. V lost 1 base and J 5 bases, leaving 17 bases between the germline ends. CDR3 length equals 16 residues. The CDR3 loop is CASSLGPGSGGETQYF. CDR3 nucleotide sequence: TGTGCCAGCAGCTTAGGACCGGGTAGCGGAGGGGAGACCCAGTACTTC.